A single sample gave rise to the 4 T cell receptor beta chains below, sequenced in a study of control samples from healthy donors and cancer patients. The repertoire was sequenced with immunoSEQ multiplex PCR; TCRdb's copy has only in-frame clones and lacks some. The sample contains approximately 85,000 clones, 70% to 90% of which appear only once. Sequencing was performed on blood. These receptors all stem from a woman aged 60-75 years in good health.

V is TRBV4-3 and J is TRBJ2-3; no firm D call. The CDR3 has 16 amino acids. V lost 0 bases and J 0 bases, leaving 10 bases between the germline ends. The germline gives CDR1 LGHNA, CDR2 YSLEER. The CDR3 is CASSQDIVGSTDTQYF. CDR3 nucleotides: TGCGCCAGCAGCCAAGATATCGTCGGGAGCACAGATACGCAGTATTTT.

The chain recombines TRBV6-5 with TRBJ1-2, with 8 bases identical to TRBD1. V was clipped by 7 bases and J by 2 bases; unmatched bases: 6. The germline CDR1 and CDR2 sequences are MNHEY and SVGAGI. This CDR3 contains 14 residues. In DNA form, the CDR3 reads TGTGCCAGCACCTGGGGACAGGCAAACTATGGCTACACCTTC. Amino acid sequence: CASTWGQANYGYTF.

This sequence joins TRBV7-9 and TRBJ2-7; 9 bases are shared with TRBD2. Germline V gene sequence: CDR1 SEHNR, CDR2 FQNEAQ (reference sequence). Trimming cost V 1 base and J 7 bases; bases outside gene matches: 8. CDR3 size: 15 residues. This CDR3 reads CASSLVRGLAGEQYF. The CDR3, as DNA: TGTGCCAGCAGCTTAGTGAGGGGACTAGCTGGGGAGCAGTACTTC.

The CDR3: CASSARGSGPIDTQYF. The CDR3 coding sequence is TGTGCCAGCAGCGCCCGGGGTAGCGGGCCGATAGATACGCAGTATTTT. The chain couples TRBV3-1 (or the pseudogene TRBV3-2) to TRBJ2-3; TRBD2 matches at 7 bases. This CDR3 has 16 residues. CDR1 and CDR2 (germline): LGHDT, YNNKEL (reference sequence). V lost 5 bases, J lost 5 bases, and 13 bases stayed unmatched.